This TCR beta chain was observed in a study of blood T cell repertoires in COVID-19. Study processing details: Researchers report that nucleated cell counts were estimated from reference gene primer amplification. Only in-frame clones appear in the TCRdb table, and some are missing; sequencing was by immunoSEQ multiplex PCR. V and J calls plus clone size are reproduced from that table; the DNA served to infer D and trimming. This table has approximately 300,000 clones, 90% appearing once. Seattle patient enrollment occurred during active infection, with longitudinal follow-up thereafter. The sequence was obtained from a woman in her thirties with COVID-19, enrolled during active disease. The source material was peripheral blood.

The CDR3 here is CATSRARGNEKLFF. The CDR3 DNA reads as TGTGCCACCAGCAGAGCGAGGGGGAATGAAAAACTGTTTTTT. This rearrangement joins TRBV15 to TRBJ1-4, with a possible D match to TRBD1 (6 bases). The V gene's germline CDR1 is LNHNV and CDR2 YYDKDF (reference sequence). V was shortened by 1 base and J by 5 bases, with 8 bases between the two germline ends. The CDR3 loop spans 14 amino acids.